This TCR beta chain was recorded in a study of shared clonotypes between healthy human individuals. On this clone: What it recognizes is unknown.

Selected positively for CCR7 and CD45RO-negative, naive CD8 cells excluded terminally differentiated effector memory CD45RA+ cells. Points from the study as a whole: All-four-donor shared clonotypes had higher generation probabilities than non-shared clonotypes did.

The CDR3 loop spans 14 amino acids. V lost 7 bases, J lost 4 bases, and 16 bases lay in between. In germline, CDR1 is SNHLY, CDR2 FYNNEI. TCRdb's table, derived via immunoSEQ multiplex PCR, lists solely in-frame clones and lacks some. The sample shows about 650,000 clones, roughly 95% of them seen only once. This chain uses TRBV2 with TRBJ1-2; D is perhaps TRBD1 (5 bases). This receptor was taken from a woman in her twenties or thirties in good health. Sequencing input: naive CD8+ T cells sorted from blood. CDR3 coding DNA: TGTGCCAGCAAGTTGGGGGGTACGATCTATGGCTACACCTTC. Encoded protein: CASKLGGTIYGYTF.